Below, 6 T cell receptor beta chains from the same sample are listed, as sequenced in a study of siplizumab effects on memory and regulatory T cells. Generated by immunoSEQ multiplex PCR, the TCRdb table keeps only in-frame clones and is missing some. This sample carries some 100,000 clones, 85% to 95% of them seen once, and the ten largest clones take under 0.65%. The sample comprised Tregs sorted from blood. The receptor set was obtained from a human donor in good health.

V gene TRBV7-9 combines with J gene TRBJ2-1, with D perhaps assigned TRBD1 or TRBD2 (5 bases each). The V end was cut by 5 bases, the J end by 0 bases, with 17 bases between. The germline V gene has CDR1 SEHNR and CDR2 FQNEAQ (reference sequence). The CDR3 runs 17 residues. The CDR3 nucleotides read TGTGCCAGCAGCCAGAGGGGTTGGTCGGGCTCCTACAATGAGCAGTTCTTC. This gives the protein CASSQRGWSGSYNEQFF.

The chain links TRBV27 to TRBJ1-6; D remains unclear. Trimming pared 6 bases from V and 10 bases from J, leaving 10 bases between. CDR3 size: 12 residues. The germline gives CDR1 MNHEY, CDR2 SMNVEV (reference sequence). This CDR3 reads CASRGAFSPLHF. In nucleotides, the CDR3 is TGTGCCAGCAGAGGAGCGTTCTCACCCCTCCACTTT.

The chain couples TRBV30 to TRBJ1-4, with D unresolved. This CDR3 has 11 residues. The germline CDR1 and CDR2 sequences are GTSNPN and SVGIG (reference sequence). V shed 2 bases and J shed 11 bases, with 9 bases lying between them. CDR3 in amino acids: CAWSRTEKLFF. As DNA, the CDR3 is TGTGCCTGGAGTAGAACAGAGAAACTGTTTTTT.

This clone was seen just once. The chain couples TRBV12-5 to TRBJ1-1; TRBD1 is a possible D gene (6 bases). Germline lookup yields CDR1 LGHNT and CDR2 FRNRAP. The CDR3 is 13 residues long. The V end was cut by 7 bases, the J end by 11 bases, with 20 bases between. The CDR3 DNA reads TGTGCTAGTGCCCCTCAAACAGGGATGGACGCTTTCTTT. Residues: CASAPQTGMDAFF.

CDR3 residues: CATSTQGGEQYF. The CDR3 DNA is TGTGCCACCAGCACTCAGGGTGGAGAGCAGTACTTC. The chain employs TRBV15 and TRBJ2-7, with D maybe TRBD1 (5 bases). This CDR3 comprises 12 residues. Germline V gene data show CDR1 as LNHNV and CDR2 as YYDKDF (reference sequence). The V gene lost 4 bases and the J gene lost 7 bases, with 11 bases spanning the gap. The variable domain in full, with the rest retrieved from reference TRBV15 and TRBJ2-7, is DAMVIQNPRYQVTQFGKPVTLSCSQTLNHNVMYWYQQKSSQAPKLLFHYYDKDFNNEADTPDNFQSRRPNTSFCFLDIRSPGLGDTAMYLCATSTQGGEQYFGPGTRLTVT.

V gene TRBV13 combines with J gene TRBJ1-6; 7 positions agree with TRBD1. This CDR3 has 14 amino acids. V dropped 6 bases and J dropped 7; count of bases not matched to a gene: 6. The germline gives CDR1 PRHDT, CDR2 FYEKMQ (reference sequence). Here the CDR3 DNA reads TGTGCCAGCAGACTTAGGGGGCGGAATTCACCCCTCCACTTT. This gives the protein CASRLRGRNSPLHF. The complete variable domain, with remaining parts taken from reference TRBV13 and TRBJ1-6, reads AAGVIQSPRHLIKEKRETATLKCYPIPRHDTVYWYQQGPGQDPQFLISFYEKMQSDKGSIPDRFSAQQFSDYHSELNMSSLELGDSALYFCASRLRGRNSPLHFGNGTRLTVT.